These 8 T cell receptor beta chains share one sample of origin, sequenced in a study of blood T cell repertoires in COVID-19. The table came from immunoSEQ multiplex PCR; TCRdb's copy has only in-frame clones and leaves some out. The sample contains under 150,000 clones, roughly 80% of which appear only once. The source material was peripheral blood. The source of these receptors is a man aged 50 to 60 with acute or convalescent COVID-19.

V usage is TRBV27 and J usage is TRBJ1-5; D is unresolved. From germline, CDR1 is MNHEY and CDR2 SMNVEV (reference sequence). This CDR3 has 13 residues. The ends were cut back, 6 bases at V and 4 bases at J, with 10 bases in the middle. CDR3 DNA sequence: TGTGCCAGCAGGCTGACACAGAATCAGCCCCAGCATTTT. It translates to CASRLTQNQPQHF.

The CDR3 DNA reads as TGTGCCAGCAGCCCGGGACATTTGGGCGGGGAGCTGTTTTTT. It codes for CASSPGHLGGELFF. The chain links TRBV11-3 to TRBJ2-2; perhaps TRBD1 as D (6 bases). Germline V gene sequence: CDR1 SGHNT, CDR2 YENEEA. The CDR3 spans 14 residues. Trimming removed 5 bases at V and 7 bases at J, with 14 bases between.

The rearrangement links TRBV6-1 to TRBJ1-2; perhaps TRBD1 as D (5 bases). The CDR3 totals 16 residues. Germline values: CDR1 MNHNS, CDR2 SASEGT. V was trimmed by 4 bases and J by 0 bases, leaving 15 bases between them. CDR3 protein: CASSAGGGQANYGYTF. In DNA form, the CDR3 reads TGTGCCAGCAGTGCCGGGGGAGGCCAAGCTAACTATGGCTACACCTTC.

This clone was seen a single time. V and J are TRBV2 and TRBJ1-5, with 7 bases lining up with TRBD1. Looked up from germline, CDR1 is SNHLY and CDR2 is FYNNEI. The CDR3 is 14 residues long. V dropped 4 bases and J dropped 4; count of bases not matched to a gene: 4. For the CDR3, the DNA is TGTGCCAGCAGTGCCTCAGGGGGGAATCAGCCCCAGCATTTT. Its translation: CASSASGGNQPQHF.

The V gene is TRBV19, the J gene TRBJ2-1, with TRBD1 matching over 11 bases. V gave up 5 bases and J gave up 8 bases; unmatched junction bases: 8. The CDR3 is made up of 15 amino acids. Germline CDR1 reads LNHDA; CDR2 reads SQIVND (reference sequence). The CDR3 bases are TGTGCCAGTAGTCCACGGACAGGGGGCAACGATGAGCAGTTCTTC. It codes for CASSPRTGGNDEQFF.

The chain recombines TRBV24-1 with TRBJ1-5, with D possibly TRBD1 on 5 matching bases. The CDR3 has 14 residues. Germline V lookup: CDR1 KGHDR, CDR2 SFDVKD. The V end lost 1 base, the J end lost 6 bases, and 9 bases lay between the germline ends. The CDR3 DNA follows: TGTGCCACCAGTGATTTAGGGGTGTCTCAGCCCCAGCATTTT. It codes for CATSDLGVSQPQHF.

The rearrangement links TRBV5-6 to TRBJ2-3; 13 bases match TRBD2. The CDR3 runs 14 residues. Germline V gene data show CDR1 as SGHDT and CDR2 as YYEEEE. J was trimmed by 3 bases and V by 5 bases; bases with no gene match: 0. The CDR3 loop is CASRTSGGTDTQYF. The CDR3 coding sequence is TGTGCCAGCAGGACTAGCGGGGGGACAGATACGCAGTATTTT.

J is TRBJ2-7 and V is TRBV10-3; TRBD2 aligns across 7 bases. V gave up 3 bases and J gave up 3 bases; unmatched junction bases: 8. CDR3 length equals 15 residues. Germline V CDR1 and CDR2: ENHRY, SYGVKD. DNA for the CDR3: TGTGCCATCAGTGACATGAGGGACTACGGCTACGAGCAGTACGTC. Protein: CAISDMRDYGYEQYV.